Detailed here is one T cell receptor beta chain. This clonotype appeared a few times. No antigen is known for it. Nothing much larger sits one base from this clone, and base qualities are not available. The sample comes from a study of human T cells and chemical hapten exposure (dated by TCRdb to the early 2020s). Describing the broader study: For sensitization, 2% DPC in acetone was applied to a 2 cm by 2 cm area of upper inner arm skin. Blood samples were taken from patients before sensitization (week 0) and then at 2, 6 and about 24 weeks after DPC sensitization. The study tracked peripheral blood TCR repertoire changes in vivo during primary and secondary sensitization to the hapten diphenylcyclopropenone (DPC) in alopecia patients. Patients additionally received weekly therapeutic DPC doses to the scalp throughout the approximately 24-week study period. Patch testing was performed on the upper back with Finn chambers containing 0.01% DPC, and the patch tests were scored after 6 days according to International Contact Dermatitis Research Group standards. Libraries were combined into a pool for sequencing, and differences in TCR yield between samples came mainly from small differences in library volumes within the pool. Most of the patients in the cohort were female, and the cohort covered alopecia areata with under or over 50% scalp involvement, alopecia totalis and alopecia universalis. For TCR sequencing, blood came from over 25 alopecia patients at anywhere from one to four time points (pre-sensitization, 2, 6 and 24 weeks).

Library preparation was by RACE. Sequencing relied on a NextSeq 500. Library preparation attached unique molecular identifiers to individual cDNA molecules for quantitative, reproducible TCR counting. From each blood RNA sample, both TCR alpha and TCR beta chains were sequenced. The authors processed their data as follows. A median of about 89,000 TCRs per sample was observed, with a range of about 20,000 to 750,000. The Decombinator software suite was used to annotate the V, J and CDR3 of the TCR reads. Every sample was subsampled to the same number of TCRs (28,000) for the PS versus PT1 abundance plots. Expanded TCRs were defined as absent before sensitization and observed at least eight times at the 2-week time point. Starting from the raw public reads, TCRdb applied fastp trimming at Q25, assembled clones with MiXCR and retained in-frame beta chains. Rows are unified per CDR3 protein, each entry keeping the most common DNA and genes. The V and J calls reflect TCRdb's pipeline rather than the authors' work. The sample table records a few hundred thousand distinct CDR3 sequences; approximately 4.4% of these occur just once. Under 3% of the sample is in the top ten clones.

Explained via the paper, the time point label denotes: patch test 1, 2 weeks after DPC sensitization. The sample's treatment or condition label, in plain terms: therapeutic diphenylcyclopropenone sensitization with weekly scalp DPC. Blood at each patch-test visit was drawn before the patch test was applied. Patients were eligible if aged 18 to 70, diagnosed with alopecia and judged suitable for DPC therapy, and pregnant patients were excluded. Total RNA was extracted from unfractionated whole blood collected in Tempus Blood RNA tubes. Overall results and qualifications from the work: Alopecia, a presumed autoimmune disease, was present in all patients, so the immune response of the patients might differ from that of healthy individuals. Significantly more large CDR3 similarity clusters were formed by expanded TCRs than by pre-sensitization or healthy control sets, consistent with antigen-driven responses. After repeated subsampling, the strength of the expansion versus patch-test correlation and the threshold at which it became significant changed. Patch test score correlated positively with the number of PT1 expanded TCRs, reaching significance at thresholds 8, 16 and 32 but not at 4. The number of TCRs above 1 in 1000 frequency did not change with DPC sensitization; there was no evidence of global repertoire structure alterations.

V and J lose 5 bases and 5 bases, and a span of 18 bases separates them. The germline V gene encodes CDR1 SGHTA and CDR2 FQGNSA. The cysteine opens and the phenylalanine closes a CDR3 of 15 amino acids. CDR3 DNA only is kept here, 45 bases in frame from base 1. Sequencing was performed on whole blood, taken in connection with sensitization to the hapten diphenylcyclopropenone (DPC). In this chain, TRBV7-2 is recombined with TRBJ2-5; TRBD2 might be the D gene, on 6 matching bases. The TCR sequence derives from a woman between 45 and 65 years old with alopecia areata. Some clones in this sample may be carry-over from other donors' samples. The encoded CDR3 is CASSPRRGPRETQYF. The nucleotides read TGTGCCAGCAGCCCTCGGCGGGGCCCGAGGGAGACCCAGTACTTC.